The sequence of this T cell receptor (beta chain) was determined in a study of blood T cell repertoires in COVID-19. Study-level information: The analysed material was cDNA or gDNA that came from T cells, B-cell-depleted T cells, or PBMCs.

Per the study methods: The authors estimated nucleated cell counts from reference gene primer amplification. TCRdb's copy holds only in-frame clones and misses some; the assay was immunoSEQ multiplex PCR. V, J and clone size are taken as reported in that table, and D and trimming were inferred from the DNA itself. The sample lists 230,000 or so clones, around 88% seen once, with approximately 2.3% in the top ten. Deletions cut 2 bases from V and 6 bases from J, with 17 bases between. Looked up from germline, CDR1 is SEHNR and CDR2 is FQNEAQ (reference sequence). This CDR3 has 16 amino acids. The sequenced sample was PBMCs or T cells enriched from blood (not recorded which). This sequence joins TRBV7-9 and TRBJ1-5, with D possibly matching TRBD1 (6 bases). This receptor was obtained from a woman in her thirties or forties with acute COVID-19. In DNA, the CDR3 is TGTGCCAGCAGCTTAATCACAGGGCGTGTAGCTCAGCCCCAGCATTTT. Translating gives CASSLITGRVAQPQHF.